This T cell receptor beta chain derives from a study of vaccination and CD4 T cells after COVID-19. The overall study: Cellular stimulation was performed using overlapping spike peptides derived from SARS-CoV-2, HCoV-NL63, HCoV-OC43 and HCoV-229E.

The CDR3 has 18 residues. CDR1 is SEHNR, CDR2 FQNEAQ, per germline (reference sequence). V lost 3 bases, J lost 2 bases, and 8 bases stayed unmatched. As regards this clonotype: Its target is unknown.

The sample's time point: late sampling 161 to 241 days after vaccination in a few convalescent patients. As for treatment: approximately 9-day PBMC culture with coronavirus spike peptide pools or control peptides (ViraFEST assay). Cultured CD4+ T cells had their DNA profiled by the Oncomine TCR Beta short-read assay. Via MiXCR, TCRdb re-called the PCR reads, giving one row per CDR3 protein. The table lists about 26,000 distinct CDR3 sequences, 35% to 50% of them singletons. This material consisted of CD4+ T cells from blood, cultured in vitro, taken about 7 months after SARS-CoV-2 vaccination. The TCR originated in a human donor who had recovered from COVID-19. The V call is TRBV7-9, the J call TRBJ2-1; 12 bases agree with TRBD2. CDR3 nucleotides: TGTGCCAGCAGCTTCTCTCAGACTAGCGGGAGTACCTACAATGAGCAGTTCTTC. Translation: CASSFSQTSGSTYNEQFF.